The 7 T cell receptor beta chains below all came from one sample that was sequenced in a study of neurological immune-mediated disorders. A single record per CDR3 protein comes from TCRdb applying MiXCR to the 5' RACE reads. The sample yields about 38,000 distinct CDR3 sequences, roughly 11% seen once. Sequencing was performed on CD4+ T cells from blood. The receptors were gathered from a woman in her thirties with HTLV-1-associated myelopathy (HAM/TSP).

Many counts were recorded for this clonotype. The chain couples TRBV12-3 or TRBV12-4 to TRBJ1-1, with D tentatively TRBD1 (5 bases). Trimming removed 7 bases from V and 1 base from J, with 16 bases in between. The CDR3 has 15 amino acids. CDR3 sequence reads: CASTPSQGENTEAFF. For the CDR3, the DNA is TGTGCCAGCACTCCGAGCCAGGGAGAGAACACTGAAGCTTTCTTT.

The sample holds many counts of this clonotype. V is TRBV20-1 and J is TRBJ1-1; D is perhaps TRBD1 (5 bases). The CDR3 is made up of 16 amino acids. Per germline, CDR1 DFQATT and CDR2 SNEGSKA (reference sequence). The germline V and J ends were trimmed by 2 bases and 3 bases, with 19 bases remaining between them. The CDR3 protein is CSARPGGRARDTEAFF. The CDR3 region has the DNA TGCAGTGCTAGACCTGGGGGGAGGGCTCGGGACACTGAAGCTTTCTTT.

This clonotype was seen at least ten times. The CDR3 sequence is CASSRTEQETQYF. CDR3 bases: TGCGCCAGCAGTCGGACAGAACAAGAGACCCAGTACTTC. This rearrangement joins TRBV5-1 to TRBJ2-5, with a tentative D call TRBD1 (6 bases). This CDR3 comprises 13 residues. The germline V and J ends were trimmed by 5 bases and 2 bases, with 10 bases remaining between them. Germline assignment: CDR1 SGHRS and CDR2 YFSETQ.

This clonotype was detected ten times or more. The J gene is TRBJ2-3, the V gene TRBV10-3, with TRBD1 matching 8 bases. CDR1 and CDR2 from the germline V gene are ENHRY and SYGVKD. The V gene end was trimmed by 3 bases and the J gene end by 4 bases; junction bases not matched to a gene: 3. This CDR3 comprises 14 residues. The CDR3 loop is CAISEQGVSDTQYF. CDR3 DNA: TGTGCCATCAGTGAACAGGGGGTGTCAGATACGCAGTATTTT.

This clonotype was detected many times. This chain connects TRBV9 to TRBJ2-2, with TRBD2 matching over 10 bases. Per the germline V gene, CDR1 is SGDLS and CDR2 is YYNGEE. The CDR3 runs to 20 residues. J lost 0 bases, V lost 6 bases, and 17 bases had no gene match. CDR3 nucleotides: TGTGCCAGCACCCGTTTTGGGGCTAGCGGGGGACACGCGAACACCGGGGAGCTGTTTTTT. It is translated as CASTRFGASGGHANTGELFF.

This clonotype was counted at least ten times. The rearrangement joins TRBV20-1 to TRBJ2-7; D not resolved. The CDR3 contains 13 residues. The V and J ends lost 0 bases and 4 bases respectively, with 10 bases between them. The V gene's germline CDR1 is DFQATT and CDR2 SNEGSKA (reference sequence). For the CDR3, the DNA is TGCAGTGCTAGAGACCCCCACGATTACGAGCAGTACTTC. Protein: CSARDPHDYEQYF.

This clonotype was counted many times. The rearrangement links TRBV20-1 to TRBJ2-1, with 9 bases that match TRBD2. The CDR3 loop spans 18 amino acids. Germline CDR1 is DFQATT and CDR2 is SNEGSKA (reference sequence). Trimming took 5 bases from V and 5 from J; bases not matched to a gene: 19. As DNA, the CDR3 is TGCAGTGCTCGGAAAACCGGGACTAGCACCGGGGGTCACAATGAGCAGTTCTTC. It is translated as CSARKTGTSTGGHNEQFF.